These 27 T cell receptor beta chains share one sample of origin, sequenced in a study of OX40 agonist ivuxolimab in advanced cancers. Measured with immunoSEQ multiplex PCR; TCRdb has only the in-frame clones, and not every one. The sample lists approximately 100,000 clones; about 91% were seen once. Sequences were derived from CD4+ or CD8+ T cells sorted from blood, sampled in a trial of the OX40 agonist ivuxolimab. These receptors were taken from an adult with an advanced solid tumor such as melanoma, head and neck, liver or kidney cancer.

V usage is TRBV2 and J usage is TRBJ1-1, with 10 bases matching TRBD1. CDR1 SNHLY and CDR2 FYNNEI come from the germline V gene. Unmatched junction bases numbered 9, after V lost 5 bases and J lost 12 bases. CDR3 length equals 13 residues. The CDR3 sequence: CASSRQGASGSFF. The CDR3 nucleotides are TGTGCCAGCAGTAGACAGGGGGCGAGTGGCTCTTTCTTT. Variable domain in full (rest from reference TRBV2 and TRBJ1-1): EPEVTQTPSHQVTQMGQEVILRCVPISNHLYFYWYRQILGQKVEFLVSFYNNEISEKSEIFDDQFSVERPDGSNFTLKIRSTKLEDSAMYFCASSRQGASGSFFGQGTRLTVV.

The V gene is TRBV11-1, the J gene TRBJ2-1; the match to TRBD1 covers 10 bases. Germline-derived CDR1 and CDR2 are SGHAT and FQDESV (reference sequence). Losses at the gene ends were 1 base for V and 16 bases for J; bases not matched to a gene: 7. This CDR3 spans 13 amino acids. CDR3: CASSLGTGGGVFF. The DNA for the CDR3 is TGTGCCAGCAGCTTAGGGACAGGGGGAGGAGTATTCTTC.

In this sample, this clone turned up once. The V and J genes are TRBV30 and TRBJ1-2; tentatively, D is TRBD1 (5 bases). V lost 2 bases and J 8 bases, leaving 15 bases between the germline ends. CDR3 length: 13 amino acids. The V gene's germline CDR1 is GTSNPN and CDR2 SVGIG (reference sequence). CDR3 DNA: TGTGCCTGGAGTCCAATTCGGGGGGAGGGCTACACCTTC. This translates into CAWSPIRGEGYTF.

This chain joins TRBV6-5 and TRBJ2-3, with TRBD2 matching 8 bases. V shed 5 bases, J shed 0 bases, and the junction held 4 bases outside the gene matches. The CDR3 runs to 15 residues. Germline values: CDR1 MNHEY, CDR2 SVGAGI. This chain's CDR3 is CASSPRLASTDTQYF. The CDR3 bases are TGTGCCAGCAGTCCCCGACTAGCGAGCACAGATACGCAGTATTTT.

V usage is TRBV30 and J usage is TRBJ1-1; a weak D match, TRBD1 (5 bases). V gave up 0 bases and J gave up 11 bases, with 22 bases separating them. The germline gives CDR1 GTSNPN, CDR2 SVGIG (reference sequence). CDR3 length: 15 residues. This CDR3 reads CAWSVISGKVWDAFF. The CDR3, as DNA: TGTGCCTGGAGTGTAATCTCAGGGAAGGTCTGGGACGCTTTCTTT.

This rearrangement joins TRBV18 to TRBJ2-7; TRBD1 agrees at 7 bases. The length of the CDR3 is 15 residues. CDR1 and CDR2 from the germline V gene are KGHSH and LQKENI. The trim removed 2 bases at V and 6 bases at J, leaving 10 bases unmatched. DNA of the CDR3: TGTGCCAGCTCACCAGTAAGACAGGGTCCGTCCGAGCAGTACTTC. This sequence encodes CASSPVRQGPSEQYF.

The chain couples TRBV7-3 to TRBJ1-2; tentative D call: TRBD1 (5 bases). Trimming shortened V by 0 bases and J by 9 bases, and 14 bases separated the two germline ends. Germline V lookup: CDR1 SGHTA, CDR2 FQGTGA. The CDR3 is made up of 14 amino acids. The CDR3 here is CASSLTGTDQSYTF. In DNA form, the CDR3 reads TGTGCCAGCAGCTTAACTGGGACCGACCAGAGCTACACCTTC.

V usage is TRBV6-5 and J usage is TRBJ2-7, with 10 bases fitting TRBD1. Germline CDR1 reads MNHEY; CDR2 reads SVGAGI. Trimming cost V 6 bases and J 4 bases; bases outside gene matches: 9. This CDR3 is built from 15 residues. The CDR3 here is CASSDRQGAVYEQYF. The CDR3 DNA reads TGTGCCAGCAGCGATCGACAGGGGGCGGTTTACGAGCAGTACTTC.

This chain links TRBV6-5 with TRBJ2-7; the D is unclear. V lost 10 bases, J lost 4 bases, and 14 bases lay in between. Germline V gives CDR1 MNHEY, CDR2 SVGAGI. The CDR3 is 12 residues long. For the CDR3, the DNA is TGTGCCACCAAACTCCTTGGGTACGAGCAGTACTTC. It codes for CATKLLGYEQYF.

The CDR3 bases are TGTGCCATCAGACGGGACACTAACTATGGCTACACCTTC. It encodes CAIRRDTNYGYTF. This chain connects TRBV10-3 to TRBJ1-2, with a possible D match to TRBD1 (6 bases). The V end lost 6 bases, the J end lost 0 bases, and 8 bases lay between the germline ends. Per germline, CDR1 ENHRY and CDR2 SYGVKD. The CDR3 is 13 amino acids.

This rearrangement joins TRBV5-1 to TRBJ2-7; 8 bases match TRBD1. The germline gives CDR1 SGHRS, CDR2 YFSETQ. The CDR3 spans 17 residues. Germline trimming cut 4 bases from V and 5 bases from J; bases unmatched to any gene: 17. CDR3 region: CASSPVGQGITQDEQYF. For the CDR3, the DNA is TGCGCCAGCAGCCCGGTAGGACAGGGAATAACTCAGGACGAGCAGTACTTC. Filled out from reference TRBV5-1 and TRBJ2-7, the complete variable domain reads KAGVTQTPRYLIKTRGQQVTLSCSPISGHRSVSWYQQTPGQGLQFLFEYFSETQRNKGNFPGRFSGRQFSNSRSEMNVSTLELGDSALYLCASSPVGQGITQDEQYFGPGTRLTVT.

The V and J genes are TRBV11-3 and TRBJ2-7; TRBD1 matches at 7 bases. J lost 6 bases, V lost 5 bases, and 10 bases had no gene match. The germline V gene encodes CDR1 SGHNT and CDR2 YENEEA. CDR3 size: 14 residues. This CDR3 reads CASSQVKGATEQYF. CDR3 nucleotides: TGTGCCAGCAGCCAGGTTAAGGGGGCCACCGAGCAGTACTTC. The full variable domain, completed using reference TRBV11-3 and TRBJ2-7, is EAGVVQSPRYKIIEKKQPVAFWCNPISGHNTLYWYLQNLGQGPELLIRYENEEAVDDSQLPKDRFSAERLKGVDSTLKIQPAELGDSAVYLCASSQVKGATEQYFGPGTRLTVT.

The V gene is TRBV5-8, the J gene TRBJ2-5; the D gene is possibly TRBD2 (5 bases). The CDR3 length is 15 residues. Germline V gene lookup returns CDR1 SGHTS and CDR2 YDEGEE. V lost 3 bases and J lost 6, with 18 bases in between. The CDR3 coding sequence is TGTGCCAGCAGCTCGGACGCCGCTGGGGAGAAGACCCAGTACTTC. This encodes CASSSDAAGEKTQYF.

This chain connects TRBV7-9 to TRBJ2-1, with D uncertain. Between the trimmed V and J ends, which lost 1 base and 4 bases, there was a span of 8 bases. This CDR3 has 14 residues. Germline lookup yields CDR1 SEHNR and CDR2 FQNEAQ (reference sequence). Written as DNA, the CDR3 is TGTGCCAGCAGCTTAGAGGTCAGTTACAATGAGCAGTTCTTC. Encoded protein: CASSLEVSYNEQFF.

The J gene is TRBJ1-1, the V gene TRBV5-1; D remains unclear. The CDR3 is made up of 13 amino acids. Germline CDR1 and CDR2: SGHRS and YFSETQ. V was shortened by 0 bases and J by 3 bases, with 6 bases between the two germline ends. DNA for the CDR3: TGCGCCAGCAGCTTGGGGCGGGACACTGAAGCTTTCTTT. This gives the protein CASSLGRDTEAFF.

The gene calls are TRBV7-3 and TRBJ2-3; TRBD2 matches at 13 bases. CDR3 length equals 16 residues. Looked up from germline, CDR1 is SGHTA and CDR2 is FQGTGA. The V gene end was trimmed by 1 base and the J gene end by 6 bases; junction bases not matched to a gene: 4. CDR3 nucleotide sequence: TGTGCCAGCAGCTTAAGGACTAGCGGGAGTATTGATACGCAGTATTTT. Translated: CASSLRTSGSIDTQYF. The whole variable domain, filled in from reference TRBV7-3 and TRBJ2-3, reads GAGVSQTPSNKVTEKGKYVELRCDPISGHTALYWYRQSLGQGPEFLIYFQGTGAADDSGLPNDRFFAVRPEGSVSTLKIQRTERGDSAVYLCASSLRTSGSIDTQYFGPGTRLTVL.

The chain has TRBV6-6 and TRBJ1-1, with 11 nucleotides matching TRBD1. CDR1 is MNHNY and CDR2 is SVGAGI in the germline V gene (reference sequence). The trim removed 0 bases at V and 3 bases at J, leaving 0 bases unmatched. This CDR3 has 15 residues. CDR3 residues: CASSYSGQGDTEAFF. In DNA, the CDR3 is TGTGCCAGCAGTTACTCGGGACAGGGGGACACTGAAGCTTTCTTT.

V is TRBV25-1 and J is TRBJ2-3; 8 bases are a match to TRBD2. Germline lookup yields CDR1 MGHDK and CDR2 SYGVNS. The ends lost 5 bases at V and 4 bases at J; junction bases unmatched: 5. This CDR3 has 14 amino acids. CDR3 in amino acids: CASSQAGASDTQYF. CDR3 coding DNA: TGTGCCAGCAGTCAAGCGGGGGCCTCAGATACGCAGTATTTT. The full variable domain, rest sourced from reference TRBV25-1 and TRBJ2-3, is EADIYQTPRYLVIGTGKKITLECSQTMGHDKMYWYQQDPGMELHLIHYSYGVNSTEKGDLSSESTVSRIRTEHFPLTLESARPSHTSQYLCASSQAGASDTQYFGPGTRLTVL.

This sequence joins TRBV19 and TRBJ1-5; no firm D call. The CDR3 spans 15 residues. Germline V gives CDR1 LNHDA, CDR2 SQIVND (reference sequence). V lost 1 base to trimming and J lost 0 bases, with 7 bases between them. In DNA form, the CDR3 reads TGTGCCAGTAGTATAGCAGGTATTAGCAATCAGCCCCAGCATTTT. Translated: CASSIAGISNQPQHF.

The chain joins TRBV6-1 to TRBJ1-3; a weak D match, TRBD1 (6 bases). CDR3 length: 14 residues. Trimming removed 6 bases at V and 0 bases at J, with 9 bases between. CDR1 and CDR2 (germline): MNHNS, SASEGT. The CDR3 is CASRPGHSGNTIYF. The CDR3 nucleotides are TGTGCCAGCAGACCGGGACACTCTGGAAACACCATATATTTT.

Written as DNA, the CDR3 is TGTGCCATGACGAACAGGCTGGATCAGCCCCAGCATTTT. It encodes CAMTNRLDQPQHF. This chain links TRBV10-3 with TRBJ1-5; D is possibly TRBD1 (5 bases). This CDR3 contains 13 residues. CDR1 and CDR2 (germline): ENHRY, SYGVKD. V dropped 9 bases and J dropped 5 bases, with 14 bases sitting between them.

This clone has a single count. The chain links TRBV6-6 to TRBJ1-1, with 7 bases aligning to TRBD1. The CDR3 runs 12 residues. Germline CDR1 is MNHNY and CDR2 is SVGAGI (reference sequence). Trimming removed 1 base from V and 7 bases from J; junction bases left unmatched: 0. The CDR3 nucleotides are TGTGCCAGCAGTTACTGGGACAGTGAAGCTTTCTTT. This codes for CASSYWDSEAFF.

J is TRBJ2-7 and V is TRBV6-6; 8 positions match TRBD2. V shed 4 bases, J shed 2 bases, and the junction held 10 bases outside the gene matches. The CDR3 contains 16 residues. Germline assignment: CDR1 MNHNY and CDR2 SVGAGI (reference sequence). DNA of the CDR3: TGTGCCAGCAGTTCCCGGGAGGGGGGGGGTACCTACGAGCAGTACTTC. Translated, it gives CASSSREGGGTYEQYF.

In nucleotides, the CDR3 is TGTGCCAGCTCAACCACCCCTCAAGGGACAGGACACGGCTACACCTTC. Translated: CASSTTPQGTGHGYTF. The genes are TRBV18 and TRBJ1-2; TRBD1 matches at 8 bases. V lost 5 bases to trimming and J lost 8 bases; unmatched junction nucleotides: 16. This CDR3 spans 16 amino acids. Germline V gene sequence: CDR1 KGHSH, CDR2 LQKENI.

V is TRBV27 and J is TRBJ2-3; D might be TRBD2 (5 bases). The CDR3 extends over 16 amino acids. The V and J ends lost 3 bases and 1 base respectively, with 14 bases between them. Germline V gene data show CDR1 as MNHEY and CDR2 as SMNVEV (reference sequence). The CDR3 reads CASSFWLAGGTDTQYF. In nucleotides, the CDR3 is TGTGCCAGCAGTTTTTGGCTAGCTGGGGGCACAGATACGCAGTATTTT.

The chain is built from TRBV7-2 and TRBJ2-1; 7 nucleotides agree with TRBD2. The germline V gene has CDR1 SGHTA and CDR2 FQGNSA. V shed 5 bases and J 1 base; nucleotides not matched to a gene: 11. The CDR3 has 17 residues. The chain's CDR3 is CASSPRGAGDSYNEQFF. In DNA form, the CDR3 reads TGTGCCAGCAGCCCCCGTGGGGCGGGGGATTCCTACAATGAGCAGTTCTTC. The variable domain in full, completed from reference TRBV7-2 and TRBJ2-1, reads GAGVSQSPSNKVTEKGKDVELRCDPISGHTALYWYRQSLGQGLEFLIYFQGNSAPDKSGLPSDRFSAERTGGSVSTLTIQRTQQEDSAVYLCASSPRGAGDSYNEQFFGPGTRLTVL.

For the CDR3, the DNA is TGTGCCAGCAGCAAGAGCGGGGTTGGGCCAGATACGCAGTATTTT. Its protein is CASSKSGVGPDTQYF. The V and J genes are TRBV2 and TRBJ2-3, with 7 bases identical to TRBD2. CDR1 SNHLY and CDR2 FYNNEI come from the germline V gene. V gave up 6 bases and J gave up 4 bases; unmatched junction bases: 10. This CDR3 has 15 amino acids.